This section outlines one TCR beta chain sequence together with its context. This sample is part of a study of blood T cell repertoires in COVID-19. CDR3 length equals 15 residues. J was trimmed by 5 bases and V by 4 bases; bases with no gene match: 10. CDR1 is SGHVS and CDR2 is FQNEAQ in the germline V gene. Authors' methods: Quantification of nucleated cells was approximated via reference gene primer amplification. TCRdb keeps only in-frame clones here, not all; method: immunoSEQ multiplex PCR. V and J calls and clone size are given by that table; D and trimming were obtained from the DNA. The profile shows fewer than 300,000 clones, 90% of them singletons.

The origin of this receptor is a woman aged 25 to 45 who had recovered from COVID-19. The chain couples TRBV7-8 to TRBJ2-5, with 7 positions matching TRBD2. Material: PBMCs or T cells enriched from blood (not recorded which). The CDR3 nucleotides are TGTGCCAGCAGCTCTTCTCGGGGGGTTCAGGAGACCCAGTACTTC. As protein: CASSSSRGVQETQYF. Based on the CDR3 plus reference TRBV7-8 and TRBJ2-5, the full variable domain is GAGVSQSPRYKVAKRGQDVALRCDPISGHVSLFWYQQALGQGPEFLTYFQNEAQLDKSGLPSDRFFAERPEGSVSTLKIQRTQQEDSAVYLCASSSSRGVQETQYFGPGTRLLVL.